This T cell receptor beta chain was identified in a study of cytomegalovirus exposure and HLA in healthy donors. Study outcomes and limitations: Roughly 170 TCR beta chains were listed as cytomegalovirus-associated.

The assay was immunoSEQ multiplex PCR, and TCRdb's table has in-frame clones only and misses some. The data hold 60,000 to 65,000 clones, with 95% observed a single time. Germline assignment: CDR1 MDHEN and CDR2 SYDVKM. Trimming removed 3 bases from V and 11 bases from J; junction bases left unmatched: 7. This CDR3 comprises 14 residues. With respect to this clone: Antigen: not known.

The chain carries TRBV28 and TRBJ2-1, with TRBD1 matching over 10 bases. The clonotype comes from a woman under 30 in good health and CMV-seropositive. Input material: PBMCs. The DNA for the CDR3 is TGTGCCAGCAGTTTTGGACAGGGGGTACCTAAGCAGTTCTTC. This encodes CASSFGQGVPKQFF.